This T cell receptor beta chain was documented in a study of T-cell reconstitution after alpha-beta-depleted transplantation in children. As it was prepared, the TCRbeta library received unique molecular identifiers. TCRdb used MiXCR to reprocess the PCR reads, holding one entry per CDR3 protein. Counted here are around 340,000 distinct CDR3 sequences, 13% occurring once; the ten biggest clones make up 4.3%. Germline assignment: CDR1 SGHTA and CDR2 FQGNSA. The CDR3 contains 14 residues. The J segment lost 7 bases and the V segment lost 2 bases, leaving 5 bases of the junction unmatched. The source material was PBMCs, sampled from the stem cell graft. The chain combines TRBV7-2 with TRBJ1-1; 9 nucleotides line up with TRBD1. The sequence derives from a human donor who donated a stem cell graft to a child with Fanconi anemia. CDR3 coding DNA: TGTGCCAGCAGCTTACGACAGGGGGACCTTGAAGCTTTCTTT. It is translated as CASSLRQGDLEAFF.